This T cell receptor (beta chain) is drawn from a study of T-cell memory formation after mild COVID-19. Study as a whole: Largely, the TCR clusters proved donor specific.

Each CDR3 protein gets one entry after TCRdb re-called the 5' RACE reads with MiXCR. The sample holds 100,000 to 130,000 distinct CDR3 sequences, under 15% seen once. This clonotype has just a few counts. Germline CDR1 SGHRS, CDR2 YFSETQ. Trimming removed 1 base at V and 5 bases at J, with 9 bases between. CDR3 length: 13 residues. The V and J genes are TRBV5-1 and TRBJ1-1; TRBD1 might be the D (5 bases). This TCR was sampled from a young man who had mild COVID-19 (a few samples of this study predate the infection). Cell type and time point are not known. The sample consisted of PBMCs or a T cell subset sorted from them (not recorded which). The CDR3 sequence: CASSLTGITEAFF. Written as DNA, the CDR3 is TGCGCCAGCAGCTTGACAGGTATTACTGAAGCTTTCTTT.